A single T cell receptor beta chain is shown here with its context. This record belongs to a study of blood T cell repertoires in COVID-19. Clones were read by immunoSEQ multiplex PCR, and TCRdb kept only the in-frame ones, dropping some. Among 30,000 to 40,000 clones, roughly 89% were seen once, and the ten largest hold approximately 6.6%. The CDR3 has 16 residues. The V segment lost 4 bases and the J segment 2 bases; nucleotides outside the gene matches: 3. Per the germline V gene, CDR1 is LNHDA and CDR2 is SQIVND (reference sequence). The rearrangement joins TRBV19 to TRBJ2-1, with 12 bases identical to TRBD2. The clonotype originates from a human donor in a cohort sampled during active COVID-19. The specimen sequenced was peripheral blood. CDR3 sequence reads: CASSTTSGGTYNEQFF. The CDR3 DNA is TGTGCCAGTAGTACGACTAGCGGGGGAACCTACAATGAGCAGTTCTTC.